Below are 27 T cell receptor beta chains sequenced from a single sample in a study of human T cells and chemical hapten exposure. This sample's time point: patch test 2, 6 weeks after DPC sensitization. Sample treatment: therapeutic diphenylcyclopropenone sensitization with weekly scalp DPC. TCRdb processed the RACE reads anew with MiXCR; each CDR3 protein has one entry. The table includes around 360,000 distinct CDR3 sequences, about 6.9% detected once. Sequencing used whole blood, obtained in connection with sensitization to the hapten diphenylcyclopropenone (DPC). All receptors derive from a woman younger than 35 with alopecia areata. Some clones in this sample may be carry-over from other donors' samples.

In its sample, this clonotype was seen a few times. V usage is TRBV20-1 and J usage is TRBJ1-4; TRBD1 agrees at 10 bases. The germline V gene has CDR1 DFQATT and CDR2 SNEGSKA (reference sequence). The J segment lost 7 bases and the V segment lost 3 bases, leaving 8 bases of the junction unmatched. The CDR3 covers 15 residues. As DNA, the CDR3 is TGCAGTGCTAGGACAGGGGGCGCTTCCGGTGAAAAACTGTTTTTT. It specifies CSARTGGASGEKLFF.

As DNA, the CDR3 is TGTGCCAGCACCCTCCGGGGGGAGCAGTTCTTC. Encoded protein: CASTLRGEQFF. This rearrangement joins TRBV12-3 or TRBV12-4 to TRBJ2-1; D may be TRBD2 (6 bases). V lost 7 bases and J lost 10, with 11 bases in between. The CDR3 is made up of 11 amino acids.

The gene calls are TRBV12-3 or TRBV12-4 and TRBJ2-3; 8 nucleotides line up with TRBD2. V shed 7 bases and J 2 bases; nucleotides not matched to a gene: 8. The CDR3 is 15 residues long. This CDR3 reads CASTPRRGVTDTQYF. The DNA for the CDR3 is TGTGCCAGCACCCCCAGGCGGGGGGTCACAGATACGCAGTATTTT.

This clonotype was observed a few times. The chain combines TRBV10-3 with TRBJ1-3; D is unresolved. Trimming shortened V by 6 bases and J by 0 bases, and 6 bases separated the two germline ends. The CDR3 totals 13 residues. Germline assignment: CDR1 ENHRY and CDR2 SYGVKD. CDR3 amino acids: CAIRGSSGNTIYF. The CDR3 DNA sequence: TGTGCCATCAGGGGCAGCTCTGGAAACACCATATATTTT.

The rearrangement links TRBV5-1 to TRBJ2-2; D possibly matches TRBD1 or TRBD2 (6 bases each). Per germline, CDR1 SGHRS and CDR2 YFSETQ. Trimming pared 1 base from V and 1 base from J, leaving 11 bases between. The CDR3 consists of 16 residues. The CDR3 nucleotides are TGCGCCAGCAGCTTGTTCGGGGGACAGAACACCGGGGAGCTGTTTTTT. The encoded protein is CASSLFGGQNTGELFF.

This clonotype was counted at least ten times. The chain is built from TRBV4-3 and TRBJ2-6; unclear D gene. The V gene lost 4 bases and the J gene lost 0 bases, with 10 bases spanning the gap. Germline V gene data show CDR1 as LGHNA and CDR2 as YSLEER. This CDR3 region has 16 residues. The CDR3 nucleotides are TGCGCCAGCAGCCCATTTCTCAGCTCTGGGGCCAACGTCCTGACTTTC. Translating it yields CASSPFLSSGANVLTF.

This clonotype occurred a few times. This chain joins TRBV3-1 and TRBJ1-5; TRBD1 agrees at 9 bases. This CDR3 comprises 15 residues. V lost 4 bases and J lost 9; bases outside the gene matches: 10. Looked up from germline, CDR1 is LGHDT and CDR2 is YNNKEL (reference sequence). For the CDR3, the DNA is TGTGCCAGCAGCCTAGGGACAGGGCGCCAGGCGCCCCAGCATTTT. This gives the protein CASSLGTGRQAPQHF.

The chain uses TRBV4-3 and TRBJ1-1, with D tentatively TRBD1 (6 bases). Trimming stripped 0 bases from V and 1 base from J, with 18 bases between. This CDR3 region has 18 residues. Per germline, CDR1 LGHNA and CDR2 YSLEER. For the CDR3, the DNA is TGCGCCAGCAGCCAAGACCCAAGAAGCTTGGGGGCGAACACTGAAGCTTTCTTT. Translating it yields CASSQDPRSLGANTEAFF.

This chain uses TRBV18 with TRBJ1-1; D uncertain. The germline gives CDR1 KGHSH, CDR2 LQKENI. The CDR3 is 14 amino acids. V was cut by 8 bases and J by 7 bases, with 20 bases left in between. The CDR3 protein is CASAFRMGNNEAFF. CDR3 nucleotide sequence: TGTGCCAGCGCCTTTAGAATGGGGAATAATGAAGCTTTCTTT.

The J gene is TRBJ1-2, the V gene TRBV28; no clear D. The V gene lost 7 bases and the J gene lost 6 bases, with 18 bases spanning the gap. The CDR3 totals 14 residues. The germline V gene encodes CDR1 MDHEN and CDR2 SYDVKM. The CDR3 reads CASIPTRRQDGYTF. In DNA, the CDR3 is TGTGCCAGCATTCCAACTAGGCGGCAGGATGGCTACACCTTC.

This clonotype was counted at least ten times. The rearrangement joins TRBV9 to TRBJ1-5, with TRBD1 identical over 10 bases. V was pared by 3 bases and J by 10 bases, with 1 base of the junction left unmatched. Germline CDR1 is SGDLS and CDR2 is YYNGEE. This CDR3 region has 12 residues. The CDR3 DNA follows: TGTGCCAGCAGCGGGGACAGGGGACCCCAGCATTTT. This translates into CASSGDRGPQHF.

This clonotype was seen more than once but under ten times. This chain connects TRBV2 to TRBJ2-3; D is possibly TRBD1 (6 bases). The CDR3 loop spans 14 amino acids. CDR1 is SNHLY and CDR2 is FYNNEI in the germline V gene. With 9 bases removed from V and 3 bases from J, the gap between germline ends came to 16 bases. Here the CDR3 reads CASLIQGDTDTQYF. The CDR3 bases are TGTGCCAGTCTCATACAGGGAGATACAGATACGCAGTATTTT.

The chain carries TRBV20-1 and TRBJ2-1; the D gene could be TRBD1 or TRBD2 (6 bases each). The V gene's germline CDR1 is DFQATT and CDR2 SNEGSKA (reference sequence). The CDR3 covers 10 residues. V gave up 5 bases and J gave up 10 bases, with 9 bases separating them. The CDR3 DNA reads TGCAGTGCTTCCGGGGGCGAGCAGTTCTTC. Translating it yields CSASGGEQFF.

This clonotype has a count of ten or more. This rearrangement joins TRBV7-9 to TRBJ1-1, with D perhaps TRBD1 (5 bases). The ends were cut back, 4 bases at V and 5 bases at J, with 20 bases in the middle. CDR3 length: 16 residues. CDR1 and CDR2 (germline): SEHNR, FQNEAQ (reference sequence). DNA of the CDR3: TGTGCCAGCAGCTCCCCCGATGGGACGAGTGGGACTGAAGCTTTCTTT. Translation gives CASSSPDGTSGTEAFF.

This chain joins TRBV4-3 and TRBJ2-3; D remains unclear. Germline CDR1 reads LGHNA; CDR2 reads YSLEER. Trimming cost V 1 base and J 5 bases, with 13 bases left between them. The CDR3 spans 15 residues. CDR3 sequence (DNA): TGCGCCAGCAGCCAAGGGCTGTCGGAGATAGATACGCAGTATTTT. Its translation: CASSQGLSEIDTQYF.

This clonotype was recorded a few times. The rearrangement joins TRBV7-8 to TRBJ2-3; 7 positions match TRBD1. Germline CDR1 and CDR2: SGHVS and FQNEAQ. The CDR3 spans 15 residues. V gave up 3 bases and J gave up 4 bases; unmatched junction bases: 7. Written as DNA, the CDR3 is TGTGCCAGCAGCTTGCCCGGGACAGAAGCAGATACGCAGTATTTT. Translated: CASSLPGTEADTQYF.

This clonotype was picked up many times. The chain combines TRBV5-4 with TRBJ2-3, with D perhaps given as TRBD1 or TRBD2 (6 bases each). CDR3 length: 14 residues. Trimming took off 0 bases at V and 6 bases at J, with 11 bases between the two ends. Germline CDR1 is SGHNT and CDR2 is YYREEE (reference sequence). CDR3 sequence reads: CASSLVSGADTQYF. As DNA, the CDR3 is TGTGCCAGCAGCTTGGTTTCGGGGGCCGATACGCAGTATTTT. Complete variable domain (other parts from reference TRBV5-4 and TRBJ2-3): ETGVTQSPTHLIKTRGQQVTLRCSSQSGHNTVSWYQQALGQGPQFIFQYYREEENGRGNFPPRFSGLQFPNYSSELNVNALELDDSALYLCASSLVSGADTQYFGPGTRLTVL.

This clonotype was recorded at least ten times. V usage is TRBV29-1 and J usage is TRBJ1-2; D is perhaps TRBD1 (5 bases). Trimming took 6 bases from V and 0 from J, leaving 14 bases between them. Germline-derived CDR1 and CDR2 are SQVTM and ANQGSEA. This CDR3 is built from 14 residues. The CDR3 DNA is TGCAGCGTAGACCCCAGGGAACCTAACTATGGCTACACCTTC. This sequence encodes CSVDPREPNYGYTF.

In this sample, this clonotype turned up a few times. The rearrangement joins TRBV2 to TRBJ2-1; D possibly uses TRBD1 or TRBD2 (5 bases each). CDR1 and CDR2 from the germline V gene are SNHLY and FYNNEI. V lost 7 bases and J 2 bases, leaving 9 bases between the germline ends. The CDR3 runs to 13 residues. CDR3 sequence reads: CASNRGTYNEQFF. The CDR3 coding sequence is TGTGCCAGCAATCGGGGCACCTACAATGAGCAGTTCTTC.

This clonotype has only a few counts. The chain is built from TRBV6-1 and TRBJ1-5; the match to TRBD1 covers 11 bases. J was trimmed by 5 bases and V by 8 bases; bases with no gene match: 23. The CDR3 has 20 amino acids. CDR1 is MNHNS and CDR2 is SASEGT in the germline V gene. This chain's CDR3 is CASGEPHPRDRGKGDQPQHF. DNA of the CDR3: TGTGCCAGCGGGGAACCTCACCCCCGGGACAGGGGGAAGGGTGATCAGCCCCAGCATTTT.

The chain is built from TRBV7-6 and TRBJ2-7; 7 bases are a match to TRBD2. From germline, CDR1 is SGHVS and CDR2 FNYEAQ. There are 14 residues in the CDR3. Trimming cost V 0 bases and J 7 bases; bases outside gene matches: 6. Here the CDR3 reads CASSLAGGFAEQYF. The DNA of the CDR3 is TGTGCCAGCAGCTTAGCGGGGGGGTTCGCAGAGCAGTACTTC.

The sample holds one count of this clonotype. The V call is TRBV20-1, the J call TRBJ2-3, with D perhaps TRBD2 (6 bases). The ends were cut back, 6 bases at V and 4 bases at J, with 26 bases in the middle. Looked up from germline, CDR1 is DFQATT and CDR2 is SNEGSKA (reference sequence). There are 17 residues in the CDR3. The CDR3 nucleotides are TGCAGTGCAGACCGTCTTGAGTCTAGCGTGGCCCCAGATACGCAGTATTTT. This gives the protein CSADRLESSVAPDTQYF.

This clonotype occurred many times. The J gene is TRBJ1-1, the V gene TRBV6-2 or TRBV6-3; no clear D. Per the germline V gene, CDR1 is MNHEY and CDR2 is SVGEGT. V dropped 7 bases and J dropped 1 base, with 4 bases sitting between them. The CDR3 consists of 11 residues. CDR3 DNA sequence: TGTGCCAGCATCCAGAACACTGAAGCTTTCTTT. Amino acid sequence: CASIQNTEAFF.

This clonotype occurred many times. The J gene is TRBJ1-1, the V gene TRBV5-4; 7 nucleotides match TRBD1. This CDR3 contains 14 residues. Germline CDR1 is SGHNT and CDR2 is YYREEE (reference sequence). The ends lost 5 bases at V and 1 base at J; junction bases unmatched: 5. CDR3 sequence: CASRSGQANTEAFF. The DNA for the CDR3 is TGTGCCAGCAGAAGTGGACAGGCGAACACTGAAGCTTTCTTT.

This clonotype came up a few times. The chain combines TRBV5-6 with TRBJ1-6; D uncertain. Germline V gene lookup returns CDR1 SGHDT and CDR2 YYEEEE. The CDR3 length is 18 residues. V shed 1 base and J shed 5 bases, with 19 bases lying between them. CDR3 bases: TGTGCCAGCAGCTTGATTTTGGAAGCGAGGCGGAATAATTCACCCCTCCACTTT. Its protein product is CASSLILEARRNNSPLHF.

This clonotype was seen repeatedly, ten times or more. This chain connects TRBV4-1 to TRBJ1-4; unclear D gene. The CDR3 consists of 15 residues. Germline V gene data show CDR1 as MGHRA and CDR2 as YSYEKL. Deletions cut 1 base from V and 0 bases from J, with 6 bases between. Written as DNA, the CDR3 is TGCGCCAGCAGCCAAGCGACCTCAACTAATGAAAAACTGTTTTTT. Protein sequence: CASSQATSTNEKLFF.

The CDR3 protein is CSANGQGKADTQYF. The CDR3 DNA is TGCAGTGCGAACGGACAGGGGAAGGCAGATACGCAGTATTTT. The genes are TRBV20-1 and TRBJ2-3, with 9 nucleotides matching TRBD1. Germline CDR1 reads DFQATT; CDR2 reads SNEGSKA (reference sequence). This CDR3 is built from 14 residues. With V trimmed by 6 bases and J by 4 bases, 8 bases remained unmatched.